The present T cell receptor (beta chain) was sequenced within a study of T cells expressing NK-cell markers. Findings and caveats of the study: The share of CD8+ T cells held by dominant NKG2C+ clonotypes was roughly 1.0-8% in roughly 6 donors.

As regards this clonotype: Its antigen remains unknown.

TCRdb reprocessed the 5' RACE reads and stores each CDR3 protein as one record, lacking DNA. The sample data list around 470,000 distinct CDR3 sequences. The CDR3 consists of 15 residues. From germline, CDR1 is LGHDT and CDR2 YNNKEL (reference sequence). The V gene is TRBV3-1, the J gene TRBJ1-4; lacking DNA, the TRBD1 call made by TCRdb goes unchecked. The sample taken for sequencing was blood T cells: a sorted CD56 or NKG2C T cell subset, CD4+ or CD8+ T cells, or bulk PBMC T cells (not recorded which). This TCR was recovered from a woman aged 45 to 65 in good health. The CDR3 spells CASSRAGMGNEKLFF.